What follows are 5 T cell receptor beta chains derived from one specimen sequenced in a study of Graves' ophthalmopathy and Graves' hyperthyroidism. Amplification of TCR beta CDR3 regions used RNA transcripts. First-round RT-PCR used HTBI primers; second-round multiplex PCR followed. Using its own MiXCR run on the multiplex PCR reads, TCRdb lists one record per CDR3 protein. This table holds hundreds of thousands of distinct CDR3 sequences, 21% found once. The sample taken for sequencing was peripheral blood. Receptors originate from a woman aged 18-29 years with stable Graves' hyperthyroidism.

This clonotype was detected ten times or more. The gene calls are TRBV27 and TRBJ2-2, with D tentatively TRBD1 (5 bases). The CDR3 extends over 16 amino acids. V was clipped by 8 bases and J by 5 bases, with 21 bases between them. Germline CDR1 is MNHEY and CDR2 is SMNVEV (reference sequence). This CDR3 reads CASRGLGRSETGELFF. CDR3 in DNA: TGTGCCAGCCGCGGCTTGGGGCGAAGCGAAACCGGGGAGCTGTTTTTT.

A word on this clonotype: An end of the junction does not agree with germline; a read error may underlie this. This chain uses TRBV5-5 with TRBJ1-1, with 8 bases fitting TRBD1. CDR1 and CDR2 (germline): SGHKS, YYEKEE (reference sequence). This CDR3 is 13 amino acids long. The CDR3 DNA reads as TGTGCCAGCAGCTGGACAGGGAGCACTGAAGCTTGCTTT. Translation: CASSWTGSTEACF.

This clonotype came up a few times. The gene calls are TRBV10-3 and TRBJ2-3; 15 positions match TRBD2. Per germline, CDR1 ENHRY and CDR2 SYGVKD. The junction had 8 bases not matched to a gene; V was cut back by 4 bases and J by 0 bases. The CDR3 is 19 residues long. The CDR3 reads CAISAGTSGRFRSTDTQYF. The CDR3 DNA is TGTGCCATCAGTGCCGGGACTAGCGGGAGGTTTCGGAGCACAGATACGCAGTATTTT.

Points on this clonotype: This may stem from a read error, because a much larger clone lies one nucleotide away. The gene calls are TRBV14 and TRBJ2-5, with D tentatively TRBD2 (7 bases). The CDR3 loop spans 13 amino acids. The germline gives CDR1 SGHDN, CDR2 FVKESK. The V end was cut by 5 bases, the J end by 14 bases, with 21 bases between. The CDR3 region has the DNA TGTGCCAGCAGCGAAGGGACAACTAGCGCTCCATACTTC. It specifies CASSEGTTSAPYF.

This clonotype was counted many times. As DNA, the CDR3 is TGTGCCACCAGTGATTGGACCCGTCCGTACGAGCAGTACTTC. Its protein product is CATSDWTRPYEQYF. The chain combines TRBV24-1 with TRBJ2-7; D unresolved. Germline V lookup: CDR1 KGHDR, CDR2 SFDVKD. Trimming shortened V by 2 bases and J by 4 bases, and 11 bases separated the two germline ends. This CDR3 is built from 14 residues.